Each of the 19 T cell receptor beta chains below was sequenced from the same sample in a study of shared clonotypes between healthy human individuals. Repertoires were generated with immunoSEQ multiplex PCR, while TCRdb's copy carries only in-frame clones and drops some. The table lists about 600,000 clones, roughly 97% of them singletons. Input material: naive CD4+ T cells sorted from blood. Subset meaning: CD45RA+ positively selected. Receptor source: a woman younger than 45 in good health.

This clone was seen once. The V gene is TRBV18, the J gene TRBJ2-7, with D hard to call. The V end was cut by 2 bases, the J end by 5 bases, with 10 bases between. Germline V lookup: CDR1 KGHSH, CDR2 LQKENI. This CDR3 region has 13 residues. This CDR3 reads CASSPSFSHEQYF. The CDR3 bases are TGTGCCAGCTCACCAAGTTTTAGCCACGAGCAGTACTTC.

This clone was recorded a few times. The J gene is TRBJ2-7, the V gene TRBV6-1; 7 bases are a match to TRBD1. CDR1 is MNHNS and CDR2 is SASEGT in the germline V gene. After removal of 2 bases from V and 4 bases from J, the junction contained 8 bases not matched to a gene. This CDR3 has 15 amino acids. CDR3 sequence (DNA): TGTGCCAGCAGTGAAATAGTGGGGACAGCGTACGAGCAGTACTTC. Translation gives CASSEIVGTAYEQYF.

V usage is TRBV6-5 and J usage is TRBJ2-7, with D possibly TRBD2 on 5 matching bases. From germline, CDR1 is MNHEY and CDR2 SVGAGI. The CDR3 has 16 residues. The ends were cut back, 2 bases at V and 0 bases at J, with 14 bases in the middle. Here the CDR3 DNA reads TGTGCCAGCAGTTACCGCCGGACTGCCAGCTCCTACGAGCAGTACTTC. It encodes CASSYRRTASSYEQYF.

This chain connects TRBV27 to TRBJ2-6; D is perhaps TRBD1 (6 bases). CDR3 length: 18 residues. V was trimmed by 1 base and J by 2 bases, leaving 15 bases between them. Germline lookup yields CDR1 MNHEY and CDR2 SMNVEV (reference sequence). This chain's CDR3 is CASSLWGDRLPGANVLTF. The CDR3 DNA reads as TGTGCCAGCAGTTTATGGGGCGACAGGCTCCCTGGGGCCAACGTCCTGACTTTC. Combining the CDR3 with reference TRBV27 and TRBJ2-6 gives the whole variable domain EAQVTQNPRYLITVTGKKLTVTCSQNMNHEYMSWYRQDPGLGLRQIYYSMNVEVTDKGDVPEGYKVSRKEKRNFPLILESPSPNQTSLYFCASSLWGDRLPGANVLTFGAGSRLTVL.

This rearrangement joins TRBV6-5 to TRBJ1-2, with D tentatively TRBD1 (5 bases). The V end lost 0 bases, the J end lost 0 bases, and 11 bases lay between the germline ends. Germline V CDR1 and CDR2: MNHEY, SVGAGI. The CDR3 length is 16 residues. Written as DNA, the CDR3 is TGTGCCAGCAGTTACTCCTCGACAGCCCCTAACTATGGCTACACCTTC. Residues: CASSYSSTAPNYGYTF.

A single count supports this clone. The chain uses TRBV5-1 and TRBJ1-1; the D is unclear. The germline V gene has CDR1 SGHRS and CDR2 YFSETQ. V lost 1 base to trimming and J lost 1 base, with 8 bases between them. CDR3 size: 14 residues. The CDR3 sequence: CASSLTDGNTEAFF. The CDR3 coding sequence is TGCGCCAGCAGCTTGACAGATGGGAACACTGAAGCTTTCTTT.

The chain uses TRBV2 and TRBJ1-2; no definite D call. CDR1 is SNHLY and CDR2 is FYNNEI in the germline V gene. CDR3 size: 14 residues. V was clipped by 2 bases and J by 4 bases, with 11 bases between them. The CDR3 bases are TGTGCCAGCAGTGAATGGGTCCAGGTCTATGGCTACACCTTC. Its translation is CASSEWVQVYGYTF.

This clone has just a few counts. The CDR3 reads CASSEMGGPLGYTF. The CDR3, as DNA: TGTGCCAGCAGTGAAATGGGCGGCCCCTTGGGCTACACCTTC. The genes are TRBV2 and TRBJ1-2; D is unclear. Per germline, CDR1 SNHLY and CDR2 FYNNEI. The CDR3 spans 14 residues. The V end was cut by 2 bases, the J end by 8 bases, with 15 bases between.

CDR3 sequence (DNA): TGTGCCAGCAGCTCAACCCCGACGGGGGAAACTAGCACAGATACGCAGTATTTT. Translation: CASSSTPTGETSTDTQYF. The rearrangement uses TRBV9 and TRBJ2-3; possibly TRBD2 for D (6 bases). The germline gives CDR1 SGDLS, CDR2 YYNGEE. The germline V and J ends were trimmed by 4 bases and 0 bases, with 21 bases remaining between them. The CDR3 spans 18 residues.

The rearrangement joins TRBV4-1 to TRBJ1-3; perhaps TRBD1 as D (5 bases). CDR1 and CDR2 (germline): MGHRA, YSYEKL. This CDR3 is built from 16 residues. Between the trimmed V and J ends, which lost 2 bases and 1 base, there was a span of 12 bases. CDR3 protein: CASSQPLRDSGNTIYF. The CDR3 nucleotides are TGCGCCAGCAGCCAACCCCTCAGGGATTCTGGAAACACCATATATTTT.

This clone was picked up one time. The chain is built from TRBV5-4 and TRBJ1-2; D perhaps matches TRBD1 (5 bases). Trimming left V 4 bases short and J 4 bases short, with 17 bases between. Germline CDR1 reads SGHNT; CDR2 reads YYREEE (reference sequence). The CDR3 is 15 amino acids. As DNA, the CDR3 is TGTGCCAGCAGCCCGGTGGACCAGGGAGCCTATGGCTACACCTTC. Residues: CASSPVDQGAYGYTF.

This clone showed up just once. V is TRBV7-2 and J is TRBJ2-3, with D uncertain. V was trimmed by 3 bases and J by 5 bases, leaving 6 bases between them. The length of the CDR3 is 12 residues. Per the germline V gene, CDR1 is SGHTA and CDR2 is FQGNSA. The CDR3 bases are TGTGCCAGCAGCTTTGCAGGAGATACGCAGTATTTT. Residues: CASSFAGDTQYF.

The chain links TRBV5-1 to TRBJ2-5; TRBD1 agrees at 8 bases. Trimming took 4 bases from V and 11 from J; bases not matched to a gene: 7. The length of the CDR3 is 12 residues. CDR1 and CDR2 (germline): SGHRS, YFSETQ. This CDR3 reads CASSGDRGEQYF. In DNA form, the CDR3 reads TGCGCCAGCAGCGGTGACAGGGGTGAGCAGTACTTC. The full variable domain, in which reference TRBV5-1 and TRBJ2-5 provide the parts outside the CDR3, is KAGVTQTPRYLIKTRGQQVTLSCSPISGHRSVSWYQQTPGQGLQFLFEYFSETQRNKGNFPGRFSGRQFSNSRSEMNVSTLELGDSALYLCASSGDRGEQYFGPGTRLLVL.

Here the CDR3 DNA reads TGTGCCAGCAGCGTAGAACAACACTCCTACAATGAGCAGTTCTTC. Translation gives CASSVEQHSYNEQFF. The V call is TRBV9, the J call TRBJ2-1, with D uncertain. The V end was cut by 0 bases, the J end by 0 bases, with 7 bases between. Germline CDR1 reads SGDLS; CDR2 reads YYNGEE. This CDR3 contains 15 residues.

This clone appeared a single time. The V gene is TRBV25-1, the J gene TRBJ2-3; D possibly corresponds to TRBD1 (6 bases). The CDR3 sequence is 14 residues long. Looked up from germline, CDR1 is MGHDK and CDR2 is SYGVNS. The CDR3 bases are TGTGCTACCCGTAAAACAGGGACCACAGATACGCAGTATTTT. It specifies CATRKTGTTDTQYF.

The CDR3 here is CASSYYTGGGSPLHF. The CDR3 bases are TGTGCCAGCAGTTACTACACAGGGGGCGGATCACCCCTCCACTTT. The chain is built from TRBV6-5 and TRBJ1-6; 9 nucleotides match TRBD1. V was pared by 1 base and J by 10 bases, with 5 bases of the junction left unmatched. The CDR3 runs to 15 residues. Germline assignment: CDR1 MNHEY and CDR2 SVGAGI.

V usage is TRBV5-1 and J usage is TRBJ2-3; 8 bases line up with TRBD2. The trim removed 2 bases at V and 1 base at J, leaving 9 bases unmatched. Germline CDR1 and CDR2: SGHRS and YFSETQ. CDR3 length: 17 residues. CDR3 in amino acids: CASSFTPQTSGTDTQYF. In nucleotides, the CDR3 is TGCGCCAGCAGCTTTACTCCCCAGACTAGCGGCACAGATACGCAGTATTTT. The entire variable domain, with the rest obtained from reference TRBV5-1 and TRBJ2-3, is as follows: KAGVTQTPRYLIKTRGQQVTLSCSPISGHRSVSWYQQTPGQGLQFLFEYFSETQRNKGNFPGRFSGRQFSNSRSEMNVSTLELGDSALYLCASSFTPQTSGTDTQYFGPGTRLTVL.

The CDR3 spells CASRGRGYAYEQYF. The CDR3 region has the DNA TGCGCCAGCAGGGGCAGGGGGTATGCCTACGAGCAGTACTTC. The chain couples TRBV10-2 to TRBJ2-7, with TRBD1 matching over 7 bases. Germline assignment: CDR1 WSHSY and CDR2 SAAADI. The CDR3 length is 14 residues. With V trimmed by 6 bases and J by 2 bases, 7 bases remained unmatched.

The chain employs TRBV27 and TRBJ2-7; D perhaps matches TRBD2 (6 bases). Deletions cut 0 bases from V and 2 bases from J, with 11 bases between. Germline V gene sequence: CDR1 MNHEY, CDR2 SMNVEV (reference sequence). The CDR3 has 15 residues. The CDR3 loop is CASSLSSGSPYEQYF. The CDR3 region has the DNA TGTGCCAGCAGTTTATCCAGCGGGTCCCCCTACGAGCAGTACTTC.